These 23 T cell receptor beta chains originate from one sample sequenced in a study of post-analysis software for immune sequencing data. Study findings and constraints: Controls had lower frequencies than patients of five TRBV segments, which included TRBV5-6, TRBV5-1 and TRBV20-1.

Presence of unique molecular identifiers characterized the TCR beta cDNA libraries. MiXCR, applied by TCRdb to the PCR reads, yields one record per CDR3 protein. In the table there are 500,000 to 600,000 distinct CDR3 sequences, around 44% of which are singletons. Their specific antigens are unknown. Sample: blood. The receptors originated from a girl aged 5-17 years with multiple sclerosis.

The rearrangement uses TRBV29-1 and TRBJ1-2; TRBD1 agrees at 7 bases. Germline loops: CDR1 SQVTM, CDR2 ANQGSEA. After removal of 6 bases from V and 2 bases from J, the junction contained 9 bases not matched to a gene. The CDR3 is 14 residues long. CDR3 nucleotide sequence: TGCAGCGTGGGTACAGGGGCGGGAAACTATGGCTACACCTTC. The encoded protein is CSVGTGAGNYGYTF.

A few counts support this clonotype. V gene TRBV29-1 combines with J gene TRBJ1-1, with a possible D match to TRBD1 (5 bases). Germline loops: CDR1 SQVTM, CDR2 ANQGSEA. V lost 6 bases and J lost 3, with 14 bases in between. CDR3 length: 13 residues. CDR3 residues: CSVRWGGDTEAFF. The CDR3 DNA is TGCAGCGTACGCTGGGGAGGGGACACTGAAGCTTTCTTT.

This chain uses TRBV9 with TRBJ1-2; 7 bases are a match to TRBD1. CDR3 length: 15 residues. Germline CDR1 SGDLS, CDR2 YYNGEE. The J segment lost 4 bases and the V segment lost 0 bases, leaving 6 bases of the junction unmatched. The CDR3 protein is CASSVGGGSGYGYTF. In nucleotides, the CDR3 is TGTGCCAGCAGCGTAGGAGGGGGCTCGGGCTATGGCTACACCTTC. Full variable domain (missing parts from reference TRBV9 and TRBJ1-2): DSGVTQTPKHLITATGQRVTLRCSPRSGDLSVYWYQQSLDQGLQFLIQYYNGEERAKGNILERFSAQQFPDLHSELNLSSLELGDSALYFCASSVGGGSGYGYTFGSGTRLTVV.

V is TRBV27 and J is TRBJ2-5, with unresolved D. The J call may be wrong; the DNA end is better matched by TRBJ2-7. The germline gives CDR1 MNHEY, CDR2 SMNVEV (reference sequence). The length of the CDR3 is 13 residues. The CDR3 sequence: CASSLTTHYEQYF. The CDR3 DNA reads as TGTGCCAGCAGTTTAACGACGCACTACGAGCAGTACTTC.

This clonotype was recorded at least ten times. The J gene is TRBJ1-2, the V gene TRBV5-6; weak D call: TRBD1 (6 bases). The germline gives CDR1 SGHDT, CDR2 YYEEEE. This CDR3 region has 12 residues. Trimming pared 1 base from V and 7 bases from J, leaving 8 bases between. The chain's CDR3 is CASSLLGGGYTF. CDR3 DNA sequence: TGTGCCAGCAGCTTGTTAGGGGGTGGCTACACCTTC.

This sequence joins TRBV27 and TRBJ2-3, with TRBD1 matching over 7 bases. The CDR3 loop spans 14 amino acids. V shed 5 bases and J 3 bases; nucleotides not matched to a gene: 5. CDR1 and CDR2 (germline): MNHEY, SMNVEV (reference sequence). For the CDR3, the DNA is TGTGCCAGCAGTCTCCAACAGGGGACAGATACGCAGTATTTT. Translating gives CASSLQQGTDTQYF.

This chain links TRBV12-3 or TRBV12-4 with TRBJ1-2; a weak D match, TRBD1 (6 bases). The length of the CDR3 is 15 residues. V was pared by 7 bases and J by 0 bases, with 15 bases between. This CDR3 reads CASNSPPGANYGYTF. The CDR3 DNA is TGTGCCAGCAATTCTCCTCCAGGGGCTAACTATGGCTACACCTTC.

The chain joins TRBV12-3 or TRBV12-4 to TRBJ2-3; D not resolved. V lost 2 bases and J lost 2, with 8 bases in between. The CDR3 loop spans 14 amino acids. The CDR3 DNA is TGTGCCAGCAGTTTAACACCAACCACAGATACGCAGTATTTT. This codes for CASSLTPTTDTQYF.

The V and J genes are TRBV7-2 and TRBJ2-1; 9 nucleotides line up with TRBD2. V shed 4 bases, J shed 2 bases, and the junction held 3 bases outside the gene matches. Germline-derived CDR1 and CDR2 are SGHTA and FQGNSA. This CDR3 is built from 15 residues. This CDR3 reads CASSSIAGAYNEQFF. The CDR3 DNA reads TGTGCCAGCAGCTCAATAGCGGGAGCCTACAATGAGCAGTTCTTC.

The rearrangement uses TRBV3-1 and TRBJ1-2; 7 positions agree with TRBD1. V trimming: 0 bases; J trimming: 1 base; junction bases outside the gene matches: 5. Germline V gives CDR1 LGHDT, CDR2 YNNKEL (reference sequence). There are 16 residues in the CDR3. In DNA, the CDR3 is TGTGCCAGCAGCCAAGAATGGGGACAGCTTAACTATGGCTACACCTTC. Protein sequence: CASSQEWGQLNYGYTF.

The chain couples TRBV18 to TRBJ1-1; 7 bases map to TRBD1. This CDR3 has 14 residues. Trimming cost V 4 bases and J 2 bases; bases outside gene matches: 4. In germline, CDR1 is KGHSH, CDR2 LQKENI. CDR3 DNA: TGTGCCAGCTCACGGGGACAGCCTAACACTGAAGCTTTCTTT. As protein: CASSRGQPNTEAFF.

The chain combines TRBV6-6 with TRBJ1-1; tentative D call: TRBD1 (5 bases). The germline CDR1 and CDR2 sequences are MNHNY and SVGAGI (reference sequence). The V end was cut by 6 bases, the J end by 6 bases, with 20 bases between. The CDR3 has 15 residues. The CDR3 sequence is CASRQMTERGAEAFF. As DNA, the CDR3 is TGTGCCAGCAGACAGATGACAGAACGAGGTGCTGAAGCTTTCTTT.

This clonotype appeared a few times. The J gene is TRBJ2-7, the V gene TRBV28; 8 bases are shared with TRBD2. Per the germline V gene, CDR1 is MDHEN and CDR2 is SYDVKM. This CDR3 contains 12 residues. Germline trimming cut 10 bases from V and 4 bases from J; bases unmatched to any gene: 6. The CDR3 sequence: CAIRGGWYEQYF. CDR3 in DNA: TGTGCCATTCGGGGGGGCTGGTACGAGCAGTACTTC.

DNA of the CDR3: TGTGCCAGCAGCTACCCCTCCGGTACGGACTATGGCTACACCTTC. Translating gives CASSYPSGTDYGYTF. The rearrangement joins TRBV7-6 to TRBJ1-2; D gene unclear. CDR1 and CDR2 (germline): SGHVS, FNYEAQ. The CDR3 sequence is 15 residues long. Between the trimmed V and J ends, which lost 4 bases and 3 bases, there was a span of 15 bases.

The chain couples TRBV20-1 to TRBJ2-2, with a tentative D call TRBD1 (6 bases). This CDR3 contains 12 residues. CDR1 is DFQATT and CDR2 is SNEGSKA in the germline V gene (reference sequence). Trimming pared 3 bases from V and 5 bases from J, leaving 7 bases between. CDR3 amino acids: CSARTGTGELFF. The CDR3 DNA reads as TGCAGTGCTAGGACAGGAACCGGGGAGCTGTTTTTT.

This clonotype was seen more than once but under ten times. The V gene is TRBV5-1, the J gene TRBJ2-7; D is unclear. Trimming removed 4 bases at V and 3 bases at J, with 17 bases between. Germline loops: CDR1 SGHRS, CDR2 YFSETQ. The CDR3 sequence is 15 residues long. CDR3 sequence: CASSMGIGADYEQYF. The CDR3 DNA reads as TGCGCCAGCAGCATGGGGATCGGCGCTGACTACGAGCAGTACTTC.

This chain connects TRBV12-3 or TRBV12-4 to TRBJ2-2; no clear D. The V gene lost 3 bases and the J gene lost 2 bases, with 10 bases spanning the gap. The CDR3 is made up of 15 amino acids. The CDR3 nucleotides read TGTGCCAGCAGTTTTTCTAACCGAAACACCGGGGAGCTGTTTTTT. This encodes CASSFSNRNTGELFF.

The chain joins TRBV12-3 or TRBV12-4 to TRBJ2-5, with a weak D call TRBD1 (6 bases). V dropped 2 bases and J dropped 2 bases, with 12 bases sitting between them. The CDR3 totals 15 residues. The chain's CDR3 is CASSLQGHAQETQYF. In DNA, the CDR3 is TGTGCCAGCAGTTTACAGGGACACGCTCAAGAGACCCAGTACTTC.

This chain links TRBV7-9 with TRBJ2-5; weak D call: TRBD2 (5 bases). V lost 5 bases and J 5 bases, leaving 12 bases between the germline ends. CDR1 is SEHNR and CDR2 is FQNEAQ in the germline V gene (reference sequence). This CDR3 is built from 13 residues. The CDR3 DNA reads as TGTGCCAGCAGCGTAGAGAGGGCCGAGACCCAGTACTTC. This gives the protein CASSVERAETQYF.

This clonotype was observed a few times. The V and J genes are TRBV12-3 or TRBV12-4 and TRBJ2-3; 14 positions match TRBD2. The CDR3 extends over 16 amino acids. The J segment lost 6 bases and the V segment lost 2 bases, leaving 4 bases of the junction unmatched. The CDR3 region has the DNA TGTGCCAGCAGTTTAATGACTAGCGGGGGGGTGGATACGCAGTATTTT. Translating gives CASSLMTSGGVDTQYF.

This clonotype appeared a few times. This rearrangement joins TRBV7-2 to TRBJ2-3, with TRBD2 identical over 10 bases. The CDR3 extends over 14 amino acids. Germline loops: CDR1 SGHTA, CDR2 FQGNSA. The V segment lost 6 bases and the J segment 6 bases; nucleotides outside the gene matches: 6. The CDR3 is CASSPAGGMDTQYF. The CDR3 DNA sequence: TGTGCCAGCAGTCCAGCGGGGGGGATGGATACGCAGTATTTT.

The rearrangement joins TRBV20-1 to TRBJ2-7; D is undetermined. This CDR3 is 13 amino acids long. Trimming removed 3 bases at V and 3 bases at J, with 12 bases between. Germline assignment: CDR1 DFQATT and CDR2 SNEGSKA (reference sequence). The DNA of the CDR3 is TGCAGTGCTAGTTACAGTTTAGGCTACGAGCAGTACTTC. Protein sequence: CSASYSLGYEQYF.

The chain couples TRBV12-3 or TRBV12-4 to TRBJ1-5; D gene unclear. V gave up 3 bases and J gave up 3 bases, with 9 bases separating them. The CDR3 extends over 14 amino acids. CDR3 protein: CASSFYSPNQPQHF. The DNA of the CDR3 is TGTGCCAGCAGTTTTTACAGCCCCAATCAGCCCCAGCATTTT.